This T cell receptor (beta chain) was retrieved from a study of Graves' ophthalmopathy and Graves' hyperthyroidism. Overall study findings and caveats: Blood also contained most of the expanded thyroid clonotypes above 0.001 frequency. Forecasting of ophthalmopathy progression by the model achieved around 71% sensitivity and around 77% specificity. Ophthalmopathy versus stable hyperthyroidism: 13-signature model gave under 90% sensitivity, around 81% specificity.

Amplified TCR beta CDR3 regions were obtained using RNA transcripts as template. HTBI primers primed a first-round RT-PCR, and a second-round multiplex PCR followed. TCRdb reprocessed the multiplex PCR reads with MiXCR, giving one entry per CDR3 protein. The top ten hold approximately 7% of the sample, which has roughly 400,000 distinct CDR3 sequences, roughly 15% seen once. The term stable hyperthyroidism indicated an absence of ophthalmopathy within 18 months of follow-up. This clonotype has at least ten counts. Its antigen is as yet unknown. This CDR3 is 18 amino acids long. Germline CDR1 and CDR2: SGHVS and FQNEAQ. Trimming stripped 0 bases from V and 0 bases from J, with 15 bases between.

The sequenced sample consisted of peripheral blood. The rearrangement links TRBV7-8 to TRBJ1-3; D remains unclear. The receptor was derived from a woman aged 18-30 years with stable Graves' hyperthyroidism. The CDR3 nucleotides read TGTGCCAGCAGCTTAGCGACCGGTGGCAGTATCTCTGGAAACACCATATATTTT. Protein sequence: CASSLATGGSISGNTIYF.